The 19 T cell receptor beta chains below were found in one sample sequenced in a study of CD8 T cells in Susac syndrome. With random hexamers, 0.5 to 1 ug RNA was reverse transcribed. TCRdb passed the immunoSEQ multiplex PCR reads through MiXCR, listing each CDR3 protein once. The sample lists some 200,000 distinct CDR3 sequences, approximately 95% occurring once. Sequencing used CD4+ T cells from PBMCs. Receptors were obtained from a human donor with multiple sclerosis.

This clonotype was recorded only once. This rearrangement joins TRBV30 to TRBJ2-1, with 9 bases fitting TRBD2. Germline values: CDR1 GTSNPN, CDR2 SVGIG (reference sequence). V lost 5 bases and J lost 1; bases outside the gene matches: 9. The CDR3 extends over 16 amino acids. The CDR3 DNA follows: TGTGCCTGGGCAGTTTATGCGGGAGGGTCCTACAATGAGCAGTTCTTC. As protein: CAWAVYAGGSYNEQFF. Full variable domain (remainder filled in from reference TRBV30 and TRBJ2-1): SQTIHQWPATLVQPVGSPLSLECTVEGTSNPNLYWYRQAAGRGLQLLFYSVGIGQISSEVPQNLSASRPQDRQFILSSKKLLLSDSGFYLCAWAVYAGGSYNEQFFGPGTRLTVL.

V gene TRBV7-2 combines with J gene TRBJ1-2; no clear D gene. The CDR3 totals 13 residues. Germline assignment: CDR1 SGHTA and CDR2 FQGNSA. The V end lost 2 bases, the J end lost 3 bases, and 7 bases lay between the germline ends. CDR3: CASSLRQDYGYTF. The CDR3 DNA reads as TGTGCCAGCAGCTTAAGACAAGACTATGGCTACACCTTC.

The chain carries TRBV12-3 or TRBV12-4 and TRBJ1-1; D possibly corresponds to TRBD1 (5 bases). CDR3 length: 14 residues. Trimming cost V 6 bases and J 5 bases, with 16 bases left between them. CDR3 loop: CASRDAGFGTEAFF. Here the CDR3 DNA reads TGTGCCAGCAGAGATGCAGGGTTCGGAACTGAAGCTTTCTTT.

V gene TRBV7-2 combines with J gene TRBJ2-1; 9 positions match TRBD2. The CDR3 runs 15 residues. The junction had 3 bases not matched to a gene; V was cut back by 3 bases and J by 3 bases. The germline V gene has CDR1 SGHTA and CDR2 FQGNSA. The CDR3 sequence: CASSFGGGGYNEQFF. CDR3 bases: TGTGCCAGCAGCTTCGGCGGGGGGGGCTACAATGAGCAGTTCTTC.

This sequence joins TRBV2 and TRBJ2-2, with D perhaps matching TRBD1 (5 bases). The CDR3 is made up of 13 amino acids. CDR1 is SNHLY, CDR2 FYNNEI, per germline. V lost 4 bases to trimming and J lost 7 bases, with 10 bases between them. In nucleotides, the CDR3 is TGTGCCAGCAGTGCCGACAGCCACGGGGAGCTGTTTTTT. Translated, it gives CASSADSHGELFF.

CDR3 DNA sequence: TGTGCCAGCAGCCTGAGCGGGGAACAAGAGACCCAGTACTTC. Its protein is CASSLSGEQETQYF. The chain is built from TRBV4-2 and TRBJ2-5; the match to TRBD2 covers 7 bases. CDR1 is LGHNA and CDR2 is YNFKEQ in the germline V gene. V gave up 4 bases and J gave up 2 bases; unmatched junction bases: 4. This CDR3 spans 14 amino acids.

This chain connects TRBV2 to TRBJ2-7; 8 nucleotides align to TRBD2. Germline loops: CDR1 SNHLY, CDR2 FYNNEI. The length of the CDR3 is 17 residues. The trim removed 6 bases at V and 2 bases at J, leaving 15 bases unmatched. CDR3 nucleotide sequence: TGTGCCAGCAGAACGCCGGGGAGCGGGGGCGGGACCTACGAGCAGTACTTC. Its translation: CASRTPGSGGGTYEQYF.

This clonotype was seen a few times. The V call is TRBV18, the J call TRBJ2-1; D might be TRBD1 (6 bases). The CDR3 contains 13 residues. Trimming left V 2 bases short and J 5 bases short, with 7 bases between. Germline V gene lookup returns CDR1 KGHSH and CDR2 LQKENI. The CDR3 loop reads CASSPYRDNEQFF. The CDR3, as DNA: TGTGCCAGCTCACCATACAGGGACAATGAGCAGTTCTTC. Based on the CDR3 plus reference TRBV18 and TRBJ2-1, the full variable domain is NAGVMQNPRHLVRRRGQEARLRCSPMKGHSHVYWYRQLPEEGLKFMVYLQKENIIDESGMPKERFSAEFPKEGPSILRIQQVVRGDSAAYFCASSPYRDNEQFFGPGTRLTVL.

The rearrangement joins TRBV12-3 or TRBV12-4 to TRBJ1-2, with 8 bases fitting TRBD1. Unmatched junction bases numbered 4, after V lost 6 bases and J lost 4 bases. This CDR3 comprises 13 residues. The CDR3 here is CASRFGQGYGYTF. The CDR3 DNA is TGTGCCAGCAGATTCGGACAGGGCTATGGCTACACCTTC.

This rearrangement joins TRBV7-9 to TRBJ2-2; TRBD1 might be the D (5 bases). V was pared by 4 bases and J by 8 bases, with 11 bases between. The CDR3 has 13 amino acids. From germline, CDR1 is SEHNR and CDR2 FQNEAQ (reference sequence). The chain's CDR3 is CASSSTAPGELFF. The DNA for the CDR3 is TGTGCCAGCAGCTCGACAGCACCGGGGGAGCTGTTTTTT.

J is TRBJ2-3 and V is TRBV7-2; 10 bases are shared with TRBD2. Germline V gene sequence: CDR1 SGHTA, CDR2 FQGNSA. The CDR3 has 15 amino acids. The V segment lost 6 bases and the J segment 5 bases; nucleotides outside the gene matches: 8. The CDR3 here is CASRGSGRARDTQYF. The CDR3 nucleotides are TGTGCCAGCAGAGGAAGCGGGAGGGCCAGAGATACGCAGTATTTT.

The V and J genes are TRBV6-4 and TRBJ1-5, with a weak D call TRBD1 (6 bases). The V end was cut by 7 bases, the J end by 5 bases, with 12 bases between. Per the germline V gene, CDR1 is MRHNA and CDR2 is SNTAGT. The CDR3 length is 13 residues. In DNA form, the CDR3 reads TGTGCCAGCACTCACAACAGGGATCAGCCCCAGCATTTT. It translates to CASTHNRDQPQHF.

CDR3 region: CAWSGTYNEQFF. The DNA for the CDR3 is TGTGCCTGGAGCGGGACTTACAATGAGCAGTTCTTC. The chain links TRBV30 to TRBJ2-1; the D gene is possibly TRBD2 (6 bases). This CDR3 is 12 amino acids long. The V and J ends lost 3 bases and 4 bases respectively, with 7 bases between them. Germline V gene lookup returns CDR1 GTSNPN and CDR2 SVGIG (reference sequence).

The chain links TRBV20-1 to TRBJ2-3; D is unresolved. V was cut by 6 bases and J by 4 bases, with 8 bases left in between. The CDR3 totals 11 residues. Germline V CDR1 and CDR2: DFQATT, SNEGSKA (reference sequence). In DNA, the CDR3 is TGCAGTGCGATGGGGTCAGATACGCAGTATTTT. Protein sequence: CSAMGSDTQYF.

CDR3 nucleotide sequence: TGTGCCACCAGTGACCGTACAGATACGCAGTATTTT. Translation gives CATSDRTDTQYF. The chain joins TRBV24-1 to TRBJ2-3; D remains unclear. CDR1 and CDR2 (germline): KGHDR, SFDVKD. V lost 4 bases and J 3 bases, leaving 4 bases between the germline ends. The length of the CDR3 is 12 residues.

CDR3 residues: CASSSVSNQPQHF. The CDR3, as DNA: TGTGCCAGCAGTTCAGTGAGCAATCAGCCCCAGCATTTT. The chain employs TRBV12-3 or TRBV12-4 and TRBJ1-5, with D hard to call. The V gene lost 4 bases and the J gene lost 1 base, with 5 bases spanning the gap. CDR3 length: 13 residues.

The chain links TRBV2 to TRBJ2-4; D remains unclear. CDR1 is SNHLY and CDR2 is FYNNEI in the germline V gene. The length of the CDR3 is 14 residues. V lost 1 base and J lost 7, with 11 bases in between. Here the CDR3 reads CASSEGQSWNIQYF. As DNA, the CDR3 is TGTGCCAGCAGTGAAGGCCAGTCTTGGAACATTCAGTACTTC.

The chain carries TRBV5-1 and TRBJ1-2; D is unresolved. Germline assignment: CDR1 SGHRS and CDR2 YFSETQ. Trimming shortened V by 0 bases and J by 8 bases, and 14 bases separated the two germline ends. CDR3 length: 14 residues. CDR3 sequence: CASSLAEGLLGYTF. The CDR3 nucleotides read TGCGCCAGCAGCTTGGCCGAGGGCTTGCTGGGCTACACCTTC.

This clonotype was observed once. The V gene is TRBV4-1, the J gene TRBJ2-1; 9 positions agree with TRBD1. CDR3 length equals 14 residues. The germline V gene has CDR1 MGHRA and CDR2 YSYEKL. Trimming cost V 5 bases and J 5 bases; bases outside gene matches: 4. The CDR3 DNA is TGCGCCAGCAGCTACGGGACAGGGAACAATGAGCAGTTCTTC. As protein: CASSYGTGNNEQFF.